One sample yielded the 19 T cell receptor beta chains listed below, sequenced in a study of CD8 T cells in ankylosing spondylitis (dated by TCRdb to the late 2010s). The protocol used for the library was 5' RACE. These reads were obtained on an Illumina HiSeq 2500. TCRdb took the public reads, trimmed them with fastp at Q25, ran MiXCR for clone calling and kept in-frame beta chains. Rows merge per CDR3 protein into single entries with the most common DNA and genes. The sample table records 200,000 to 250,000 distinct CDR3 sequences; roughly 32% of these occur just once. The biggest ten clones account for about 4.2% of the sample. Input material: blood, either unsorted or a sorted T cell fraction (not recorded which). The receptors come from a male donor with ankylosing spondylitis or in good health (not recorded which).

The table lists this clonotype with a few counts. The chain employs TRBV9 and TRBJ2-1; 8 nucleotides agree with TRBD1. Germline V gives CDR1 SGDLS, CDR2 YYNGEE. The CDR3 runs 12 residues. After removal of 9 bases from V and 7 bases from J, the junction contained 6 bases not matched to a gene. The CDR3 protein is CATGQGTNEQFF. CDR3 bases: TGTGCCACCGGACAGGGAACTAATGAGCAGTTCTTC.

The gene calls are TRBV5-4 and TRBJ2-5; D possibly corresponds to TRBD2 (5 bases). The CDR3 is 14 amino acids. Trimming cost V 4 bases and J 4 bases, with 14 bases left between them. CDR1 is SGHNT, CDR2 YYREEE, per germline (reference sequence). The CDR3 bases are TGTGCCAGCAGCCGCCGGACTGCCGGAGAGACCCAGTACTTC. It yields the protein CASSRRTAGETQYF.

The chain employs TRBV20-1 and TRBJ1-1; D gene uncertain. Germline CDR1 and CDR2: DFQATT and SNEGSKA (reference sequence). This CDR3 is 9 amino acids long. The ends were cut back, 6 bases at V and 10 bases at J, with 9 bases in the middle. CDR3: CSAKDGAFF. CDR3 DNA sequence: TGCAGTGCCAAAGACGGAGCTTTCTTT.

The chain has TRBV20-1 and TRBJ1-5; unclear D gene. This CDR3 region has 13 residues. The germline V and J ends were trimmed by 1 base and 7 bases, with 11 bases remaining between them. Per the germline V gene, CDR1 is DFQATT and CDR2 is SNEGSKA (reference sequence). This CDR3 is CSARGLSRQPQHF. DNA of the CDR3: TGCAGTGCTAGAGGACTATCAAGACAGCCCCAGCATTTT.

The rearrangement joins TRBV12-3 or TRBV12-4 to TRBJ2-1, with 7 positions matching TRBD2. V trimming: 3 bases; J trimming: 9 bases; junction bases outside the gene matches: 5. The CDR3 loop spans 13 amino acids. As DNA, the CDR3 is TGTGCCAGCAGTTTCTCACCGGGAGGTGAGCAGTTCTTC. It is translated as CASSFSPGGEQFF.

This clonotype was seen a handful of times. The CDR3 nucleotides read TGTGCCACCAGTGATCGGGACAGAGAAGACCAGCCCCAGCATTTT. Its protein is CATSDRDREDQPQHF. The chain couples TRBV24-1 to TRBJ1-5; 7 bases line up with TRBD1. The trim removed 3 bases at V and 7 bases at J, leaving 8 bases unmatched. This CDR3 region has 15 residues. Germline loops: CDR1 KGHDR, CDR2 SFDVKD.

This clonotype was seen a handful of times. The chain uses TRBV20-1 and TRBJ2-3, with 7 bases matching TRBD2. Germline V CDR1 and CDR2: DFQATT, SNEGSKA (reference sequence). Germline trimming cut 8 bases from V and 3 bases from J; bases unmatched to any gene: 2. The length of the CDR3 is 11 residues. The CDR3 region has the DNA TGCAGTAGCGGGGTTACAGATACGCAGTATTTT. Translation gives CSSGVTDTQYF.

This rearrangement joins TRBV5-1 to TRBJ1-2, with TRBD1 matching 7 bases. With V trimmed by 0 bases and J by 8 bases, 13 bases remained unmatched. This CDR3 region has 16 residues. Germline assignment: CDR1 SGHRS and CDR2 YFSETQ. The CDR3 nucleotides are TGCGCCAGCAGCTTGGCCGGGAGGGGGCGTTCTGGAGGCTACACCTTC. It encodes CASSLAGRGRSGGYTF. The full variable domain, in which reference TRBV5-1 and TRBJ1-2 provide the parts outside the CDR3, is KAGVTQTPRYLIKTRGQQVTLSCSPISGHRSVSWYQQTPGQGLQFLFEYFSETQRNKGNFPGRFSGRQFSNSRSEMNVSTLELGDSALYLCASSLAGRGRSGGYTFGSGTRLTVV.

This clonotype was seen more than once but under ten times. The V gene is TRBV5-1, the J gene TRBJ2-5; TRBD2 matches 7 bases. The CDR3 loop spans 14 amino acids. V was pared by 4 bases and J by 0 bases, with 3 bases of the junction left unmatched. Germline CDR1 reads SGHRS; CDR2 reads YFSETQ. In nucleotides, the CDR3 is TGCGCCAGCAGCGAGGGACTATACCAAGAGACCCAGTACTTC. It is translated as CASSEGLYQETQYF.

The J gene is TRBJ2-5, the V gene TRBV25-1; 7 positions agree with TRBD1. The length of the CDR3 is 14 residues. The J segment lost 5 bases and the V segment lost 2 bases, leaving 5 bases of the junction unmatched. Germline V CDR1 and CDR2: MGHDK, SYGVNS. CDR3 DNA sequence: TGTGCCAGCAGTGAAGAGGGCAGGGGGGAGACCCAGTACTTC. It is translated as CASSEEGRGETQYF.

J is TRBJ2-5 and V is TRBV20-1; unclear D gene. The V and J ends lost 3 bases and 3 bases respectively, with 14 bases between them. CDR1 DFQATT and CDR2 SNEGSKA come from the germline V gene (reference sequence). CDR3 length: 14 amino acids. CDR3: CSASSRVGKETQYF. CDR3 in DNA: TGCAGTGCTAGTTCGCGAGTAGGAAAAGAGACCCAGTACTTC.

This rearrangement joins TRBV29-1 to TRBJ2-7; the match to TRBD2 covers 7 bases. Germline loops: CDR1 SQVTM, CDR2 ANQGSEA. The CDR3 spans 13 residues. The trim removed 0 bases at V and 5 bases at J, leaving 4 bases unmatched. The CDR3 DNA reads TGCAGCGTTGAAGACGGGGGGATGAACGAGCAGTACTTC. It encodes CSVEDGGMNEQYF.

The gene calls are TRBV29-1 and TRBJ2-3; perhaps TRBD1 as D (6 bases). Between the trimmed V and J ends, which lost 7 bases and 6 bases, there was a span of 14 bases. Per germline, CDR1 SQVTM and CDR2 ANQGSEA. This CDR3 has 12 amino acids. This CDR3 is CSAWTEGDTQYF. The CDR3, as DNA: TGCAGCGCTTGGACAGAAGGGGATACGCAGTATTTT.

Here the CDR3 reads CASSKALSGPEVSTDTQYF. DNA of the CDR3: TGTGCCAGCAGCAAAGCGCTCTCGGGGCCCGAGGTTAGCACAGATACGCAGTATTTT. The rearrangement joins TRBV21-1 to TRBJ2-3; TRBD2, the table's D call, was not compared with the DNA. TRBV21-1 is a pseudogene segment. The CDR3 consists of 19 residues.

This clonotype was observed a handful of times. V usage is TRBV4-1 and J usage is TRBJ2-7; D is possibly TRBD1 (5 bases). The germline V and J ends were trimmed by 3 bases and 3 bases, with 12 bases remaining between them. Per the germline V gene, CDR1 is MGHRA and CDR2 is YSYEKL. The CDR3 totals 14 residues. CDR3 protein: CASSQGPGIYEQYF. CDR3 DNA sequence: TGCGCCAGCAGCCAGGGGCCAGGGATCTACGAGCAGTACTTC.

The CDR3 DNA follows: TGTGCCAGCAGCCGGGTCTACGGGGAGCTGTTTTTT. Amino acid sequence: CASSRVYGELFF. The chain carries TRBV6-2 or TRBV6-3 and TRBJ2-2, with unresolved D. CDR1 is MNHEY, CDR2 SVGEGT, per germline. The V end was cut by 6 bases, the J end by 7 bases, with 9 bases between. This CDR3 region has 12 residues.

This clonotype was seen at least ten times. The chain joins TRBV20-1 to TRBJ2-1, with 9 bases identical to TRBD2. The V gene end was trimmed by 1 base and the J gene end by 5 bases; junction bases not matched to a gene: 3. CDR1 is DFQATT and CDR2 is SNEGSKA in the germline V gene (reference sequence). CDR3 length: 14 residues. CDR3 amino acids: CSARGLAENNEQFF. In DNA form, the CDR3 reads TGCAGTGCTAGAGGACTAGCGGAAAACAATGAGCAGTTCTTC.

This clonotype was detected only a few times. CDR3 nucleotide sequence: TGCAGTGCTAGTCCTCCCCGGGTGGGAGAGACCCAGTACTTC. This translates into CSASPPRVGETQYF. The V call is TRBV20-1, the J call TRBJ2-5; D uncertain. Trimming cost V 3 bases and J 4 bases, with 15 bases left between them. CDR3 length: 14 residues. Germline CDR1 DFQATT, CDR2 SNEGSKA (reference sequence).

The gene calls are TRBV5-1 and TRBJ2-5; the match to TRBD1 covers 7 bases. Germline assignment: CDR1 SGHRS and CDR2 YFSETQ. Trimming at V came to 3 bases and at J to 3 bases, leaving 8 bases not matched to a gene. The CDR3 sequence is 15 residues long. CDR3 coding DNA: TGCGCCAGCAGCTCGCAGCCGGGGACAGAAGAGACCCAGTACTTC. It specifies CASSSQPGTEETQYF.